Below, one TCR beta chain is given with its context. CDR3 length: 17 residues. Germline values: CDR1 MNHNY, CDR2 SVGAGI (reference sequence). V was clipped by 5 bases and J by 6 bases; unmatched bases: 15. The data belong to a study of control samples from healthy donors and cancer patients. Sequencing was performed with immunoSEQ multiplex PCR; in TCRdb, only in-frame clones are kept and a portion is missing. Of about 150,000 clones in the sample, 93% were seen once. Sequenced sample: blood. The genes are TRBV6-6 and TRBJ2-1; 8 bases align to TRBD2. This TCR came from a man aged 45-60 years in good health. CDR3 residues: CASSPSRLARGGNEQFF. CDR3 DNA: TGTGCCAGCAGTCCTTCTAGACTAGCGAGGGGGGGCAATGAGCAGTTCTTC.